This TCR beta chain was observed in a study of shared clonotypes between healthy human individuals. On the study more broadly: The composition of the donors was two women and a few men aged 18 to 49. General study results and limits: The four-donor shared clonotypes exceeded non-shared clonotypes in generation probability, with non-shared ones scoring lower.

There are many counts of this clone. Its specificity is not known. Germline V gene data show CDR1 as MDHEN and CDR2 as SYDVKM. This CDR3 contains 15 residues. V dropped 7 bases and J dropped 7; count of bases not matched to a gene: 13. Profiled with immunoSEQ multiplex PCR; TCRdb holds only in-frame clones, not every one. The table records about 670,000 clones, roughly 78% of them present only once. The chain combines TRBV28 with TRBJ2-1; 7 nucleotides agree with TRBD2. The sequence came from a woman in her thirties in good health. Sequenced material: memory CD4+ T cells sorted from blood. Specified subset: CD45RA-negative fraction. For the CDR3, the DNA is TGTGCCAGCACCCCAGGACTCCCAGCGGGGAATGAGCAGTTCTTC. Its translation is CASTPGLPAGNEQFF.